These 29 T cell receptor beta chains share one sample of origin, sequenced in a study of cytomegalovirus exposure and HLA in healthy donors. The PCR employed 60 Vbeta primers together with 13 Jbeta primers. Method: immunoSEQ multiplex PCR; TCRdb's copy keeps in-frame clones and lacks some. The sample carries around 270,000 clones, around 80% recorded once. Sample: PBMCs. Receptors originate from a girl aged 2 to 9 in good health and CMV-seronegative.

For the CDR3, the DNA is TGTGCCAGCAGCTTCGGGGTCCCAGATACGCAGTATTTT. This gives the protein CASSFGVPDTQYF. This chain links TRBV7-6 with TRBJ2-3; possibly TRBD2 for D (5 bases). Per the germline V gene, CDR1 is SGHVS and CDR2 is FNYEAQ. The CDR3 length is 13 residues. V was shortened by 3 bases and J by 4 bases, with 8 bases between the two germline ends.

This chain links TRBV18 with TRBJ2-5; 7 bases agree with TRBD2. This CDR3 has 14 residues. Trimming cost V 2 bases and J 4 bases; bases outside gene matches: 4. In germline, CDR1 is KGHSH, CDR2 LQKENI. DNA for the CDR3: TGTGCCAGCTCACCAAGAGCGGGGCGAGAGACCCAGTACTTC. Translated: CASSPRAGRETQYF.

This clone has more than one count but fewer than ten. The chain is built from TRBV27 and TRBJ1-6, with TRBD1 identical over 7 bases. The V gene end was trimmed by 6 bases and the J gene end by 7 bases; junction bases not matched to a gene: 6. The CDR3 covers 14 residues. The germline CDR1 and CDR2 sequences are MNHEY and SMNVEV (reference sequence). CDR3 sequence: CASRTDRQNSPLHF. Here the CDR3 DNA reads TGTGCCAGCAGGACGGACAGGCAAAATTCACCCCTCCACTTT.

The sample holds a few counts of this clone. The J gene is TRBJ2-1, the V gene TRBV7-3; TRBD2 matches 12 bases. CDR1 is SGHTA, CDR2 FQGTGA, per germline. There are 21 residues in the CDR3. The J segment lost 2 bases and the V segment lost 4 bases, leaving 18 bases of the junction unmatched. The CDR3 bases are TGTGCCAGCAGCTCCGTCAGACCAATCTCACTAGCGGGAGGCCCCTACAATGAGCAGTTCTTC. This gives the protein CASSSVRPISLAGGPYNEQFF.

The chain uses TRBV5-6 and TRBJ2-1; TRBD2 might be the D (5 bases). The CDR3 loop spans 16 amino acids. V was trimmed by 3 bases and J by 3 bases, leaving 16 bases between them. CDR1 and CDR2 from the germline V gene are SGHDT and YYEEEE. The DNA of the CDR3 is TGTGCCAGCAGCTCGGTGGGCGAGACTATCTACAATGAGCAGTTCTTC. Translating gives CASSSVGETIYNEQFF. Together with reference TRBV5-6 and TRBJ2-1, the CDR3 gives the full variable domain: DAGVTQSPTHLIKTRGQQVTLRCSPKSGHDTVSWYQQALGQGPQFIFQYYEEEERQRGNFPDRFSGHQFPNYSSELNVNALLLGDSALYLCASSSVGETIYNEQFFGPGTRLTVL.

The genes are TRBV5-6 and TRBJ1-1; D remains unclear. Trimming removed 3 bases at V and 1 base at J, with 10 bases between. CDR1 is SGHDT, CDR2 YYEEEE, per germline. The CDR3 loop spans 14 amino acids. The CDR3 here is CASSSLGQNTEAFF. As DNA, the CDR3 is TGTGCCAGCAGCTCGCTGGGCCAGAACACTGAAGCTTTCTTT.

As to this clone: The junction departs from the called germline gene at one end, perhaps through a read error. The chain employs TRBV7-9 and TRBJ1-3; D is possibly TRBD1 (6 bases). The CDR3 consists of 16 residues. CDR1 is SEHNR, CDR2 FQNEAQ, per germline (reference sequence). CDR3 region: CSSSSRTVALRNTIYF. The CDR3 nucleotides read TGTTCCAGCAGCTCTCGGACAGTTGCGCTGCGAAACACCATATATTTT.

The chain carries TRBV5-4 and TRBJ1-5; 7 nucleotides line up with TRBD1. V was pared by 4 bases and J by 5 bases, with 15 bases of the junction left unmatched. The CDR3 loop spans 17 amino acids. Germline CDR1 SGHNT, CDR2 YYREEE (reference sequence). CDR3 sequence reads: CASSRSYRGTEDQPQHF. CDR3 DNA: TGTGCCAGCAGCCGTTCTTACAGGGGAACGGAGGATCAGCCCCAGCATTTT.

The count of this clone is one. This chain links TRBV6-5 with TRBJ1-1; TRBD1 matches at 7 bases. The CDR3 length is 12 residues. The J segment lost 7 bases and the V segment lost 2 bases, leaving 1 base of the junction unmatched. CDR1 and CDR2 from the germline V gene are MNHEY and SVGAGI. In DNA form, the CDR3 reads TGTGCCAGCAGTTACGACAGGGTTGAAGCTTTCTTT. Translated, it gives CASSYDRVEAFF.

V usage is TRBV6-5 and J usage is TRBJ2-7; the match to TRBD1 covers 9 bases. The CDR3 loop spans 14 amino acids. CDR1 is MNHEY, CDR2 SVGAGI, per germline. V was clipped by 5 bases and J by 1 base; unmatched bases: 3. The CDR3 reads CASSAGQGSYEQYF. The CDR3, as DNA: TGTGCCAGCAGTGCGGGACAGGGTTCCTACGAGCAGTACTTC.

V and J are TRBV29-1 and TRBJ2-7; no clear D. Trimming left V 5 bases short and J 4 bases short, with 15 bases between. Per germline, CDR1 SQVTM and CDR2 ANQGSEA. CDR3 length equals 13 residues. As DNA, the CDR3 is TGCAGCGTTAAGACACCACAACAATACGAGCAGTACTTC. Translation: CSVKTPQQYEQYF.

This chain joins TRBV9 and TRBJ2-5, with unresolved D. Germline CDR1 and CDR2: SGDLS and YYNGEE. Trimming took off 0 bases at V and 5 bases at J, with 8 bases between the two ends. This CDR3 is 13 amino acids long. The chain's CDR3 is CASSVGAEETQYF. The CDR3 DNA sequence: TGTGCCAGCAGCGTAGGGGCAGAGGAGACCCAGTACTTC.

This chain connects TRBV29-1 to TRBJ2-3, with 8 bases aligning to TRBD2. With 4 bases clipped from V and 3 bases from J, the junction kept 9 bases outside the gene matches. The CDR3 contains 15 residues. Germline V CDR1 and CDR2: SQVTM, ANQGSEA. The CDR3, as DNA: TGCAGCGTTGGGTTGAGCGGGAGTGAGACAGATACGCAGTATTTT. Translated, it gives CSVGLSGSETDTQYF.

This chain connects TRBV27 to TRBJ1-2, with 7 bases matching TRBD1. The CDR3 contains 13 residues. Losses at the gene ends were 9 bases for V and 1 base for J; bases not matched to a gene: 5. CDR1 is MNHEY, CDR2 SMNVEV, per germline (reference sequence). The CDR3 DNA is TGTGCCAGAAGTACAGGGGATAACTATGGCTACACCTTC. Its protein product is CARSTGDNYGYTF.

The chain uses TRBV6-1 and TRBJ1-3; D perhaps matches TRBD1 (6 bases). Germline V gene sequence: CDR1 MNHNS, CDR2 SASEGT. The length of the CDR3 is 14 residues. V was pared by 7 bases and J by 3 bases, with 13 bases between. The CDR3 DNA is TGTGCCAGCATAAGGGGGACGAATGGAAACACCATATATTTT. Protein: CASIRGTNGNTIYF.

CDR3 DNA sequence: TGTGCCAGCAGTGAATTTGCGGGAGCGACCTACAATGAGCAGTTCTTC. Its protein product is CASSEFAGATYNEQFF. The rearrangement uses TRBV6-1 and TRBJ2-1, with 7 bases matching TRBD2. CDR3 length equals 16 residues. Trimming at V came to 2 bases and at J to 2 bases, leaving 6 bases not matched to a gene. The germline V gene has CDR1 MNHNS and CDR2 SASEGT.

With respect to this clone: In the same sample, other DNA sequences code for this CDR3. CDR3 nucleotides: TGTGCCTGGTCCGGCCAGGGGTCGGGTTATTTCGGGAGGGCCGGCGAGCAGTACTTC. Its translation: CAWSGQGSGYFGRAGEQYF. The V call is TRBV30, the J call TRBJ2-7, with 8 bases identical to TRBD2. V lost 5 bases to trimming and J lost 6 bases; unmatched junction nucleotides: 27. CDR3 length: 19 amino acids. The V gene's germline CDR1 is GTSNPN and CDR2 SVGIG (reference sequence).

V usage is TRBV5-1 and J usage is TRBJ2-2; 7 bases agree with TRBD2. V was clipped by 5 bases and J by 0 bases; unmatched bases: 4. Germline V gene lookup returns CDR1 SGHRS and CDR2 YFSETQ. The CDR3 sequence is 15 residues long. CDR3 region: CASSKRDSNTGELFF. In DNA form, the CDR3 reads TGCGCCAGCAGTAAGCGGGATTCGAACACCGGGGAGCTGTTTTTT.

The chain carries TRBV7-7 and TRBJ2-7; 7 bases match TRBD2. V was clipped by 3 bases and J by 7 bases; unmatched bases: 6. CDR3 length: 13 amino acids. CDR1 is SSHAT and CDR2 is FNYEAQ in the germline V gene (reference sequence). The CDR3 protein is CASSFSAGEEQYF. The DNA of the CDR3 is TGTGCCAGCAGCTTCTCTGCGGGAGAAGAGCAGTACTTC.

This chain uses TRBV4-2 with TRBJ2-7, with a weak D call TRBD2 (5 bases). CDR1 is LGHNA and CDR2 is YNFKEQ in the germline V gene. V was pared by 6 bases and J by 6 bases, with 18 bases between. The CDR3 consists of 14 residues. CDR3 region: CASSSRISGIEQYF. The CDR3, as DNA: TGTGCCAGCAGTTCAAGAATTTCGGGAATCGAGCAGTACTTC.

This chain uses TRBV10-3 with TRBJ2-2; the match to TRBD1 covers 12 bases. Germline V gene data show CDR1 as ENHRY and CDR2 as SYGVKD. The CDR3 extends over 18 amino acids. The junction had 14 bases not matched to a gene; V was cut back by 9 bases and J by 3 bases. The CDR3 region has the DNA TGTGCCATACCGGGACAGGGGGCGCCGGGTCTTGACACCGGGGAGCTGTTTTTT. It encodes CAIPGQGAPGLDTGELFF.

The chain is built from TRBV5-1 and TRBJ2-5, with D perhaps matching TRBD1 (7 bases). The CDR3 contains 13 residues. Between the trimmed V and J ends, which lost 2 bases and 5 bases, there was a span of 10 bases. The germline V gene encodes CDR1 SGHRS and CDR2 YFSETQ. DNA of the CDR3: TGCGCCAGCAGCTTATCAGGGGGGGAGACCCAGTACTTC. Its protein is CASSLSGGETQYF. The whole variable domain, filled in from reference TRBV5-1 and TRBJ2-5, reads KAGVTQTPRYLIKTRGQQVTLSCSPISGHRSVSWYQQTPGQGLQFLFEYFSETQRNKGNFPGRFSGRQFSNSRSEMNVSTLELGDSALYLCASSLSGGETQYFGPGTRLLVL.

The count of this clone is one. As DNA, the CDR3 is TGTGCCAGCAGCAAACCGGGACTAGCGCAGTTCTTC. It encodes CASSKPGLAQFF. The V call is TRBV7-9, the J call TRBJ2-1; 9 positions agree with TRBD2. The trim removed 5 bases at V and 12 bases at J, leaving 5 bases unmatched. The CDR3 is made up of 12 amino acids. The germline CDR1 and CDR2 sequences are SEHNR and FQNEAQ (reference sequence).

V gene TRBV5-8 combines with J gene TRBJ2-6; a weak D match, TRBD2 (5 bases). The CDR3 is 17 residues long. Between the trimmed V and J ends, which lost 7 bases and 4 bases, there was a span of 21 bases. The germline V gene has CDR1 SGHTS and CDR2 YDEGEE. CDR3: CASRQVGRSSGANVLTF. The DNA for the CDR3 is TGTGCCAGCCGCCAAGTTGGGAGATCCTCCGGGGCCAACGTCCTGACTTTC.

V is TRBV2 and J is TRBJ2-2; TRBD2 might be the D (5 bases). Germline V CDR1 and CDR2: SNHLY, FYNNEI. V was cut by 6 bases and J by 3 bases, with 5 bases left in between. There are 12 residues in the CDR3. CDR3 residues: CASSGDTGELFF. The CDR3 DNA reads TGTGCCAGCAGCGGGGACACCGGGGAGCTGTTTTTT.

The rearrangement links TRBV28 to TRBJ2-7, with 7 bases matching TRBD2. Germline V gene lookup returns CDR1 MDHEN and CDR2 SYDVKM. V trimming: 5 bases; J trimming: 2 bases; junction bases outside the gene matches: 15. The CDR3 is made up of 17 amino acids. CDR3 coding DNA: TGTGCCAGCAGTCTACGCCCCACCCGGCGGGGGACCTACGAGCAGTACTTC. It encodes CASSLRPTRRGTYEQYF.

The rearrangement uses TRBV6-5 and TRBJ1-5, with 10 bases lining up with TRBD1. Germline values: CDR1 MNHEY, CDR2 SVGAGI. The CDR3 contains 14 residues. Germline trimming cut 5 bases from V and 4 bases from J; bases unmatched to any gene: 2. CDR3 sequence reads: CASSRQGANQPQHF. CDR3 coding DNA: TGTGCCAGCAGTAGACAGGGGGCGAATCAGCCCCAGCATTTT.

This chain joins TRBV10-1 and TRBJ2-2; no clear D. The CDR3 runs to 13 residues. Trimming removed 6 bases at V and 4 bases at J, with 9 bases between. Germline V gene data show CDR1 as WNHNN and CDR2 as SYGVQD (reference sequence). This CDR3 is CASSLVSTGELFF. CDR3 coding DNA: TGCGCCAGCAGCCTCGTGAGCACCGGGGAGCTGTTTTTT.

The chain recombines TRBV5-5 with TRBJ2-1; 7 nucleotides match TRBD1. Trimming took 6 bases from V and 2 from J; bases not matched to a gene: 5. Germline CDR1 and CDR2: SGHKS and YYEKEE (reference sequence). The CDR3 totals 14 residues. Here the CDR3 DNA reads TGTGCCAGCACCTACGACAGGGCCTACAATGAGCAGTTCTTC. Translation: CASTYDRAYNEQFF.